Listed below are T cell receptor beta chains from one sample, sequenced in a study of blood T cells in healthy people across ages. TCRdb reanalysed the 5' RACE reads using MiXCR and keeps one entry per CDR3 protein. The sample has about a million distinct CDR3 sequences; 35% to 40% are singletons. Sequenced material: blood. The receptors here all came from a man between 18 and 35 years old in good health. Both conserved end residues are part of each CDR3. Each record gives: clone size, J gene, V gene, D gene, CDR3 protein, CDR3 DNA. A D gene is named only where the DNA matches it firmly. Not all rows give a size; the values are once, few, many and, for expanded clones, a class.

abundance: -
j_gene: TRBJ1-1
v_gene: TRBV19
d_gene: -
CDR3aa: CAPVGENTEAFF
CDR3nt: TGTGCCCCGGTGGGGGAGAACACTGAAGCTTTCTTT

abundance: -
j_gene: TRBJ1-2
v_gene: TRBV12-3/TRBV12-4
d_gene: -
CDR3aa: CASSLGVWSGYTF
CDR3nt: TGTGCCAGCAGTTTGGGGGTTTGGAGTGGCTACACCTTC

abundance: -
j_gene: TRBJ1-2
v_gene: TRBV5-1
d_gene: -
CDR3aa: CASSVGTTQERITF
CDR3nt: TGCGCCAGCAGCGTTGGGACGACGCAGGAGCGAATCACCTTC

abundance: few
j_gene: TRBJ1-2
v_gene: TRBV7-8
d_gene: TRBD1
CDR3aa: CASSLAQGGGYTF
CDR3nt: TGTGCCAGCAGCTTAGCCCAGGGGGGAGGCTACACCTTC

abundance: -
j_gene: TRBJ2-1
v_gene: TRBV12-3/TRBV12-4
d_gene: -
CDR3aa: CASSWENEQFF
CDR3nt: TGTGCCAGCAGTTGGGAAAATGAGCAGTTCTTC

abundance: -
j_gene: TRBJ1-1
v_gene: TRBV7-9
d_gene: -
CDR3aa: CASSPSGEAFEAFF
CDR3nt: TGTGCCAGCAGCCCGTCTGGGGAGGCCTTTGAAGCTTTCTTT

abundance: -
j_gene: TRBJ1-1
v_gene: TRBV2
d_gene: TRBD1
CDR3aa: CASSKLDRAGITEAFF
CDR3nt: TGTGCCAGCAGTAAATTGGACAGGGCCGGTATTACTGAAGCTTTCTTT

abundance: few
j_gene: TRBJ1-1
v_gene: TRBV10-3
d_gene: -
CDR3aa: CAITGGNTEAFF
CDR3nt: TGTGCCATCACTGGCGGTAACACTGAAGCTTTCTTT

abundance: once
j_gene: TRBJ2-2
v_gene: TRBV18
d_gene: TRBD1
CDR3aa: CASSADRASTGELFF
CDR3nt: TGTGCCAGCTCAGCCGACAGGGCCTCCACCGGGGAGCTGTTTTTT

abundance: -
j_gene: TRBJ2-3
v_gene: TRBV20-1
d_gene: -
CDR3aa: CSARQSGGVRTDTQYF
CDR3nt: TGCAGTGCTAGACAGTCTGGCGGGGTTCGGACAGATACGCAGTATTTT

abundance: -
j_gene: TRBJ2-3
v_gene: TRBV9
d_gene: TRBD2
CDR3aa: CASSVAGSGGTDTQYF
CDR3nt: TGTGCCAGCAGCGTAGCTGGGAGCGGGGGCACAGATACGCAGTATTTT

abundance: once
j_gene: TRBJ2-1
v_gene: TRBV5-1
d_gene: TRBD2
CDR3aa: CANSFSRTSGTSYNEQFF
CDR3nt: TGCGCCAACAGCTTCTCGCGGACTAGCGGGACCTCCTACAATGAGCAGTTCTTC

abundance: few
j_gene: TRBJ2-5
v_gene: TRBV5-1
d_gene: -
CDR3aa: CASSRGWIDQETQYF
CDR3nt: TGCGCCAGCAGCCGGGGGTGGATCGATCAAGAGACCCAGTACTTC

abundance: -
j_gene: TRBJ1-1
v_gene: TRBV6-5
d_gene: -
CDR3aa: CASSYSASMNTEAFF
CDR3nt: TGTGCCAGCAGTTATTCAGCTTCCATGAACACTGAAGCTTTCTTT

abundance: -
j_gene: TRBJ1-5
v_gene: TRBV12-3/TRBV12-4
d_gene: TRBD1
CDR3aa: CASSPEGQGYNQPQHF
CDR3nt: TGTGCCAGCAGTCCCGAGGGACAGGGCTACAATCAGCCCCAGCATTTT

abundance: few
j_gene: TRBJ2-1
v_gene: TRBV5-6
d_gene: TRBD1
CDR3aa: CASSLARTGFNEQFF
CDR3nt: TGTGCCAGCAGCTTGGCCCGGACAGGGTTTAATGAGCAGTTCTTC

abundance: few
j_gene: TRBJ2-7
v_gene: TRBV7-2
d_gene: TRBD1
CDR3aa: CASSLDRDTYEQYF
CDR3nt: TGTGCCAGCAGCTTGGACAGGGATACCTACGAGCAGTACTTC

abundance: many
j_gene: TRBJ2-7
v_gene: TRBV7-8
d_gene: -
CDR3aa: CASSLEAPYEQYF
CDR3nt: TGTGCCAGCAGCTTAGAGGCGCCCTACGAGCAGTACTTC

abundance: few
j_gene: TRBJ1-4
v_gene: TRBV5-1
d_gene: -
CDR3aa: CASSLGARGEKLFF
CDR3nt: TGCGCCAGCAGCTTGGGAGCGCGGGGAGAAAAACTGTTTTTT

abundance: -
j_gene: TRBJ2-7
v_gene: TRBV2
d_gene: -
CDR3aa: CASSVDGTYEQYF
CDR3nt: TGTGCCAGCAGCGTTGACGGCACCTACGAGCAGTACTTC

abundance: many
j_gene: TRBJ1-1
v_gene: TRBV9
d_gene: -
CDR3aa: CASSVMRTAQNTEAFF
CDR3nt: TGTGCCAGCAGCGTGATGAGGACAGCCCAGAACACTGAAGCTTTCTTT

abundance: -
j_gene: TRBJ1-4
v_gene: TRBV3-1
d_gene: -
CDR3aa: CASSPRGANEKLFF
CDR3nt: TGTGCCAGCAGCCCCAGGGGTGCTAATGAAAAACTGTTTTTT

abundance: -
j_gene: TRBJ2-1
v_gene: TRBV29-1
d_gene: -
CDR3aa: CSASHSLYNEQFF
CDR3nt: TGCAGTGCGTCCCATTCCCTCTACAATGAGCAGTTCTTC

abundance: -
j_gene: TRBJ1-2
v_gene: TRBV16
d_gene: -
CDR3aa: CASSLRAELYGYTF
CDR3nt: TGTGCCAGCAGCCTTCGCGCGGAGCTATATGGCTACACCTTC

abundance: -
j_gene: TRBJ2-7
v_gene: TRBV7-8
d_gene: -
CDR3aa: CASSLGWDDRLSYEQYF
CDR3nt: TGTGCCAGCAGCTTAGGGTGGGATGACCGACTTTCCTACGAGCAGTACTTC

abundance: -
j_gene: TRBJ2-7
v_gene: TRBV28
d_gene: TRBD1
CDR3aa: CASSPQQGSPYNEQYF
CDR3nt: TGTGCCAGCAGTCCACAACAGGGGTCCCCCTACAATGAGCAGTACTTC

abundance: -
j_gene: TRBJ2-3
v_gene: TRBV5-1
d_gene: TRBD2
CDR3aa: CASSRGLAGGADTQYF
CDR3nt: TGCGCCAGCAGCAGGGGACTAGCGGGGGGCGCAGATACGCAGTATTTT

abundance: -
j_gene: TRBJ1-1
v_gene: TRBV9
d_gene: TRBD1
CDR3aa: CASSAHRDRVTEAFF
CDR3nt: TGTGCCAGCAGCGCCCACCGGGACAGGGTCACTGAAGCTTTCTTT

abundance: -
j_gene: TRBJ1-2
v_gene: TRBV7-2
d_gene: TRBD1
CDR3aa: CASSTGTGDDYTF
CDR3nt: TGTGCCAGCAGCACGGGGACAGGAGATGACTACACCTTC

abundance: few
j_gene: TRBJ2-1
v_gene: TRBV15
d_gene: -
CDR3aa: CATSRVYEDNEQFF
CDR3nt: TGTGCCACCAGCAGAGTATATGAAGACAATGAGCAGTTCTTC

abundance: -
j_gene: TRBJ1-1
v_gene: TRBV6-5
d_gene: -
CDR3aa: CASTRATNTEAFF
CDR3nt: TGTGCCAGCACCCGCGCGACGAACACTGAAGCTTTCTTT

abundance: -
j_gene: TRBJ2-2
v_gene: TRBV20-1
d_gene: -
CDR3aa: CSARGGVPGGELFF
CDR3nt: TGCAGTGCTAGAGGGGGAGTTCCTGGCGGGGAGCTGTTTTTT

abundance: -
j_gene: TRBJ1-3
v_gene: TRBV6-1
d_gene: TRBD1
CDR3aa: CASSPRDRVLFSGNTIYF
CDR3nt: TGTGCCAGCAGTCCCCGGGACAGGGTGCTATTCTCTGGAAACACCATATATTTT

abundance: -
j_gene: TRBJ2-7
v_gene: TRBV4-3
d_gene: -
CDR3aa: CASSQGPTLSYEQYF
CDR3nt: TGCGCCAGCAGCCAAGGACCCACATTATCCTACGAGCAGTACTTC

abundance: -
j_gene: TRBJ2-1
v_gene: TRBV9
d_gene: -
CDR3aa: CASSAGDGSYNEQFF
CDR3nt: TGTGCCAGCAGCGCCGGGGACGGCTCCTACAATGAGCAGTTCTTC